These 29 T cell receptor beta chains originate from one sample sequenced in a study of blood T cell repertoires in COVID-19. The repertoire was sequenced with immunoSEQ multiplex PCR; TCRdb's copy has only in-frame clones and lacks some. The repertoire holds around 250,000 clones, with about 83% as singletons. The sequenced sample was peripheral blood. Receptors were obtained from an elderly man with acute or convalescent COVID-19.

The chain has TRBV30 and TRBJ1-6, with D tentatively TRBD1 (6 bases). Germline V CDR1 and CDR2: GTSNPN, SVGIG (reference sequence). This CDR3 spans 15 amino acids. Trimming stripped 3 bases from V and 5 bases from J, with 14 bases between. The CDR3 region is CAWRVPRGNNSPLHF. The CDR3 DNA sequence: TGTGCCTGGAGAGTACCCAGGGGCAATAATTCACCCCTCCACTTT.

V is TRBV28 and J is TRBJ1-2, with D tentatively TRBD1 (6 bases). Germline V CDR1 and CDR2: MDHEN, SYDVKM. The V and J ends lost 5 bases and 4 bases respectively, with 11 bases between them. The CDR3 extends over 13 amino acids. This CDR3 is CASSRTAPYGYTF. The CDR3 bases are TGTGCCAGCAGTAGGACAGCCCCCTATGGCTACACCTTC.

The chain's CDR3 is CASSLLQGIETQYF. The CDR3 nucleotides are TGCGCCAGCAGCCTCTTACAGGGAATAGAGACCCAGTACTTC. The chain recombines TRBV10-2 with TRBJ2-5; D perhaps matches TRBD1 (6 bases). The V gene's germline CDR1 is WSHSY and CDR2 SAAADI. V shed 6 bases and J shed 4 bases, with 15 bases lying between them. This CDR3 is 14 amino acids long.

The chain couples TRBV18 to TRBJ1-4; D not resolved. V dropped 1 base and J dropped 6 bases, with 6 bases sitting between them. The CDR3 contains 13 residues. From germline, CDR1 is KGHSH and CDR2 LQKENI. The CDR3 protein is CASSPLEYEKLFF. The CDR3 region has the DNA TGTGCCAGCTCACCACTGGAGTATGAAAAACTGTTTTTT.

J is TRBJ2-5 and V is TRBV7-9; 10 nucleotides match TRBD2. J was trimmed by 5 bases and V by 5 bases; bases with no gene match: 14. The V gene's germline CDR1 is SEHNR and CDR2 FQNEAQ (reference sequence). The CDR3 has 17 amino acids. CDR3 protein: CASSPIGASGSLETQYF. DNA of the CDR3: TGTGCCAGCAGCCCAATAGGGGCTAGCGGGAGTCTGGAGACCCAGTACTTC. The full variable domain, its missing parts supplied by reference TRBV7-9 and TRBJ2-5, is DTGVSQNPRHKITKRGQNVTFRCDPISEHNRLYWYRQTLGQGPEFLTYFQNEAQLEKSRLLSDRFSAERPKGSFSTLEIQRTEQGDSAMYLCASSPIGASGSLETQYFGPGTRLLVL.

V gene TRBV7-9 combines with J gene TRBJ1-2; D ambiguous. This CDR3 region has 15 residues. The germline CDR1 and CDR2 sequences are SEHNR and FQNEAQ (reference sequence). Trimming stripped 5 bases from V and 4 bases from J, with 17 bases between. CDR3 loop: CASSPGSVAGYGYTF. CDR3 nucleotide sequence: TGTGCCAGCAGCCCCGGGAGCGTAGCGGGCTATGGCTACACCTTC.

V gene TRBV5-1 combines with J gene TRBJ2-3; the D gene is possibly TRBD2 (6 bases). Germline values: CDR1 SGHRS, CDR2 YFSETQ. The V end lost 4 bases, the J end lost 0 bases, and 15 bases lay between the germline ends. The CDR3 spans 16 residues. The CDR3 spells CASSPRTGGSTDTQYF. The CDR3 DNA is TGCGCCAGCAGCCCACGTACCGGGGGAAGCACAGATACGCAGTATTTT.

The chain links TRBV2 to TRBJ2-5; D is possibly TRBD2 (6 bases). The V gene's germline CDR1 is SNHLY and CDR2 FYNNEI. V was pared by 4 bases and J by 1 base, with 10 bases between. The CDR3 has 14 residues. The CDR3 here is CASSVSGVQETQYF. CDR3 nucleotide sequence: TGTGCCAGCAGTGTATCGGGGGTCCAAGAGACCCAGTACTTC.

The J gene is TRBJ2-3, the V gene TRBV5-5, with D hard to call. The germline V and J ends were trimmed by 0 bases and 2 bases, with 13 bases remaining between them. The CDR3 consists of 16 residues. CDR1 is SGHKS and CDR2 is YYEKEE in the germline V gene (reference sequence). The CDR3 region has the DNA TGTGCCAGCAGCTTGGAACGTTCGAGAATCACAGATACGCAGTATTTT. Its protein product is CASSLERSRITDTQYF. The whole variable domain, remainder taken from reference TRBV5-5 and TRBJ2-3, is DAGVTQSPTHLIKTRGQQVTLRCSPISGHKSVSWYQQVLGQGPQFIFQYYEKEERGRGNFPDRFSARQFPNYSSELNVNALLLGDSALYLCASSLERSRITDTQYFGPGTRLTVL.

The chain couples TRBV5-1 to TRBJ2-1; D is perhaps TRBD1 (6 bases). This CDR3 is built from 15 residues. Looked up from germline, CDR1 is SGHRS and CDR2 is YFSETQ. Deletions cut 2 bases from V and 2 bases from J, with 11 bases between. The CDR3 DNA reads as TGCGCCAGCAGCTTAGAGGGGACAACCTACAATGAGCAGTTCTTC. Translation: CASSLEGTTYNEQFF. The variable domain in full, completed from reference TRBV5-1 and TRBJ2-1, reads KAGVTQTPRYLIKTRGQQVTLSCSPISGHRSVSWYQQTPGQGLQFLFEYFSETQRNKGNFPGRFSGRQFSNSRSEMNVSTLELGDSALYLCASSLEGTTYNEQFFGPGTRLTVL.

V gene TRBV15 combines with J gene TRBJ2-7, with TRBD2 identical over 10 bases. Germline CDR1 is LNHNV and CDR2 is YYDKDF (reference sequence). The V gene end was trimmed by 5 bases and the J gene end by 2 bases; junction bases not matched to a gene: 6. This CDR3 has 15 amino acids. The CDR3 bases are TGTGCCACCAGCCGAGGGGGACTAGCGACCTACGAGCAGTACTTC. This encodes CATSRGGLATYEQYF.

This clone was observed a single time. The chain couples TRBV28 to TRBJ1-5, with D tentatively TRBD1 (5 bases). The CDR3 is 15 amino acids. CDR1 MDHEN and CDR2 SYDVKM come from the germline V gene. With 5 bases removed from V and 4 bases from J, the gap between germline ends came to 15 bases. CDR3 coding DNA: TGTGCCAGCAGTCCTGGGGGGGGGAGGAATCAGCCCCAGCATTTT. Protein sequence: CASSPGGGRNQPQHF.

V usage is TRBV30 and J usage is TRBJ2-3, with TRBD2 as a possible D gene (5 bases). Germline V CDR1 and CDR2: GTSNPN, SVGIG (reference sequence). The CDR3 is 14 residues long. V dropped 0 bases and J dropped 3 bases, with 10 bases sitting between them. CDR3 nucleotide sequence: TGTGCCTGGAGTGTACAGAGCGGAACAGATACGCAGTATTTT. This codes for CAWSVQSGTDTQYF.

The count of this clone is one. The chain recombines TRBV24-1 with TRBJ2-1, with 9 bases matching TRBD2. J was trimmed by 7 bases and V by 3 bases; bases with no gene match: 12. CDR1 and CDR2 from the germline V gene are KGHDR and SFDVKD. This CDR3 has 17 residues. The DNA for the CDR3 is TGTGCCACCAGTGATCCCGGTGCGGGAGGGCCAGGGAATGAGCAGTTCTTC. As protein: CATSDPGAGGPGNEQFF.

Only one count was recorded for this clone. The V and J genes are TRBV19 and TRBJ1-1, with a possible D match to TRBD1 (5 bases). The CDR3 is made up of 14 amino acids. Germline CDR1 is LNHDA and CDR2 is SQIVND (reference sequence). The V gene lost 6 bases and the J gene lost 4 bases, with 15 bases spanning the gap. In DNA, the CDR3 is TGTGCCAGTAGGGAGACAGTTTCCGCCACTGAAGCTTTCTTT. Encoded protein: CASRETVSATEAFF.

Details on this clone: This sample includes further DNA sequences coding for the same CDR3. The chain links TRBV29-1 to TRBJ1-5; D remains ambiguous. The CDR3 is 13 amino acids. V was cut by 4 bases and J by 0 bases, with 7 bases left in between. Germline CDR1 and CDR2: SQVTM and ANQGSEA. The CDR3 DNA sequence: TGCAGCGTTGGGGAGAATAGCAATCAGCCCCAGCATTTT. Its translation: CSVGENSNQPQHF.

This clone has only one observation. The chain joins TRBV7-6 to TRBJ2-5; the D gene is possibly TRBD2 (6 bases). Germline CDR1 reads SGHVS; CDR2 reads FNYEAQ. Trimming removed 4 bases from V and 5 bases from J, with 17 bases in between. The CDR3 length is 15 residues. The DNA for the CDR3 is TGTGCCAGCAGCTCGCCAGGCGGGGTAGGGGAGACCCAGTACTTC. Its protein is CASSSPGGVGETQYF. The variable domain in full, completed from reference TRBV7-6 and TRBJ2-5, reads GAGVSQSPRYKVTKRGQDVALRCDPISGHVSLYWYRQALGQGPEFLTYFNYEAQQDKSGLPNDRFSAERPEGSISTLTIQRTEQRDSAMYRCASSSPGGVGETQYFGPGTRLLVL.

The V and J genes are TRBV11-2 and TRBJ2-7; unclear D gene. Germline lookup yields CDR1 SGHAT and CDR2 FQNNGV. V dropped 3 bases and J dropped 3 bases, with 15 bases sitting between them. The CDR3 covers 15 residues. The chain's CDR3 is CASSLHGPPGYEQYF. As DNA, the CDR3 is TGTGCCAGCAGCTTGCATGGGCCTCCCGGCTACGAGCAGTACTTC.

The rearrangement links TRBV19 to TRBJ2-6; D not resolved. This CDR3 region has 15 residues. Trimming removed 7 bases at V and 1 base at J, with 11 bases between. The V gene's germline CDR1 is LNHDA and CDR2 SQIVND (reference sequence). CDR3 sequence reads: CASTVSPSGANVLTF. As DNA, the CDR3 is TGTGCCAGTACTGTGTCCCCGTCTGGGGCCAACGTCCTGACTTTC. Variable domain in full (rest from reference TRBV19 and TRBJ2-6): DGGITQSPKYLFRKEGQNVTLSCEQNLNHDAMYWYRQDPGQGLRLIYYSQIVNDFQKGDIAEGYSVSREKKESFPLTVTSAQKNPTAFYLCASTVSPSGANVLTFGAGSRLTVL.

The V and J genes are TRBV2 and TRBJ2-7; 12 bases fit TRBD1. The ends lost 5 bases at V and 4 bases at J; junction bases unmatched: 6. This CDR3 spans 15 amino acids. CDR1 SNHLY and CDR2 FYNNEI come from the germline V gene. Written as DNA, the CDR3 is TGTGCCAGCAGTCCCCGGGACAGGGGGCTATACGAGCAGTACTTC. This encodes CASSPRDRGLYEQYF.

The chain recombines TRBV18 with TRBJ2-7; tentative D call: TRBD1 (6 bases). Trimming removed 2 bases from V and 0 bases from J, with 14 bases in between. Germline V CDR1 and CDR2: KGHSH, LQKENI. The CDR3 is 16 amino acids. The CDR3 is CASSPFVQGISYEQYF. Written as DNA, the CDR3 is TGTGCCAGCTCACCATTCGTACAGGGAATCTCCTACGAGCAGTACTTC.

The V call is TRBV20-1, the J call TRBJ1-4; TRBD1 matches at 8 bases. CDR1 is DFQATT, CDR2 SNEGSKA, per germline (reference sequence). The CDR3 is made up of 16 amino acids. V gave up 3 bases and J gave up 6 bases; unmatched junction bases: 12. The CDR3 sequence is CSASSSRTGFYEKLFF. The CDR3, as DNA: TGCAGTGCTAGTTCGTCTCGGACAGGGTTTTATGAAAAACTGTTTTTT.

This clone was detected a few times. The CDR3 here is CASGLGSGTEAFF. CDR3 DNA sequence: TGTGCTAGTGGTTTGGGTTCGGGCACTGAAGCTTTCTTT. The chain recombines TRBV12-5 with TRBJ1-1; D unresolved. The V gene's germline CDR1 is LGHNT and CDR2 FRNRAP. This CDR3 contains 13 residues. Trimming pared 1 base from V and 4 bases from J, leaving 7 bases between.

CDR3 sequence reads: CASSRGGGYGYTF. The CDR3 DNA follows: TGTGCCAGCTCCCGAGGCGGTGGATATGGCTACACCTTC. The chain carries TRBV18 and TRBJ1-2, with D unresolved. The ends were cut back, 6 bases at V and 5 bases at J, with 13 bases in the middle. The CDR3 consists of 13 residues. The germline V gene encodes CDR1 KGHSH and CDR2 LQKENI.

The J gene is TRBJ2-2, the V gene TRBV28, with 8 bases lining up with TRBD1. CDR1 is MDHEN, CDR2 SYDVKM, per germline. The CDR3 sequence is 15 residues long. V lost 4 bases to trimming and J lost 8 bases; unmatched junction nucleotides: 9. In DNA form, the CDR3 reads TGTGCCAGCAGTTCTCATGGACAGGGTTTTGGGGAGCTGTTTTTT. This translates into CASSSHGQGFGELFF. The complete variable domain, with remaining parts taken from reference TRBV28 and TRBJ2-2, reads DVKVTQSSRYLVKRTGEKVFLECVQDMDHENMFWYRQDPGLGLRLIYFSYDVKMKEKGDIPEGYSVSREKKERFSLILESASTNQTSMYLCASSSHGQGFGELFFGEGSRLTVL.

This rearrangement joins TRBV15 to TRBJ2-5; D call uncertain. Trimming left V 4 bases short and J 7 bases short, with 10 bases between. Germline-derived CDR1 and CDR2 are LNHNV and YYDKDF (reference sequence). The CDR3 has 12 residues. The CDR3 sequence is CATSTPTVTQYF. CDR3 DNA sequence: TGTGCCACCAGCACACCAACAGTGACCCAGTACTTC.

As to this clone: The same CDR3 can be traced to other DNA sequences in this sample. The CDR3 nucleotides are TGTGCCAGTAGAGAGACAGGGGGAAATCAGCCCCAGCATTTT. It specifies CASRETGGNQPQHF. V and J are TRBV19 and TRBJ1-5, with 9 bases identical to TRBD1. Germline values: CDR1 LNHDA, CDR2 SQIVND (reference sequence). Trimming took 6 bases from V and 4 from J; bases not matched to a gene: 4. There are 14 residues in the CDR3.

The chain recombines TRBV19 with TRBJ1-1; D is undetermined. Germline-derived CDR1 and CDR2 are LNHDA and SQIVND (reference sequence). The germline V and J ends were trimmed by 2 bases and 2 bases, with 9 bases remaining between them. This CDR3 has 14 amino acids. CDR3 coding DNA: TGTGCCAGTAGTATACGTCAGTTTAACACTGAAGCTTTCTTT. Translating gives CASSIRQFNTEAFF.

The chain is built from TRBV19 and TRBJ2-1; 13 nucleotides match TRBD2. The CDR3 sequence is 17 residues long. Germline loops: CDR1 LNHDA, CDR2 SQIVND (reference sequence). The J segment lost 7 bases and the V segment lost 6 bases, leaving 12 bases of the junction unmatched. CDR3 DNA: TGTGCCAGTAGCTACCGAATACTAGCGGGAGGGCCGAATGAGCAGTTCTTC. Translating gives CASSYRILAGGPNEQFF. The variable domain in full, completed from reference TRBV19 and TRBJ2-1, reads DGGITQSPKYLFRKEGQNVTLSCEQNLNHDAMYWYRQDPGQGLRLIYYSQIVNDFQKGDIAEGYSVSREKKESFPLTVTSAQKNPTAFYLCASSYRILAGGPNEQFFGPGTRLTVL.